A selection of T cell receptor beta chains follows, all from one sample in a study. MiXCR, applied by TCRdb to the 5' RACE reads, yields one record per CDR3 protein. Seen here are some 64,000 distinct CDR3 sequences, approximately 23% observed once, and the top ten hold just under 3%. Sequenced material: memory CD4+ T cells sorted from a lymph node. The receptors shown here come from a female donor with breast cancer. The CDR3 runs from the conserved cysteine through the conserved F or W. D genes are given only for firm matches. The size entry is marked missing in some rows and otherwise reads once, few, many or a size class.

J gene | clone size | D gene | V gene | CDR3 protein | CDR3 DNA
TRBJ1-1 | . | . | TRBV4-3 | CASSQSAEMNTEAFF | TGCGCCAGCAGCCAATCCGCAGAGATGAACACTGAAGCTTTCTTT
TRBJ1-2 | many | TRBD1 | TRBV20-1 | CSALKDRAGYTF | TGCAGTGCTCTGAAGGACAGGGCTGGCTACACCTTC
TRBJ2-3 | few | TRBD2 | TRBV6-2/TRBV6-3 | CASSRSGGPLDTQYF | TGTGCCAGCAGTCGGTCGGGAGGGCCGTTAGATACGCAGTATTTT
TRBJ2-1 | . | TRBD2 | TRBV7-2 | CASTVGGGQYNEQFF | TGTGCCAGCACCGTCGGGGGAGGGCAGTACAATGAGCAGTTCTTC
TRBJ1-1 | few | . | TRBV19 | CASSIDIAHPFTMNTEAFF | TGTGCCAGTAGTATAGATATAGCACACCCTTTTACCATGAACACTGAAGCTTTCTTT
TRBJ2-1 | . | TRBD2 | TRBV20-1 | CSARPTSGRHEQFF | TGCAGTGCTAGACCGACTAGCGGGAGGCATGAGCAGTTCTTC
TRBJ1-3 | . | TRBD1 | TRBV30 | CAWKGTGGIRNTIYF | TGTGCCTGGAAAGGGACAGGGGGGATTAGAAACACCATATATTTT
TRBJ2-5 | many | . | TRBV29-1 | CSVEDVGETQYF | TGCAGCGTTGAAGATGTAGGAGAGACCCAGTACTTC
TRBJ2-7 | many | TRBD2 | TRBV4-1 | CASSPAGTSFHEQYF | TGCGCCAGCAGCCCCGCAGGGACTAGCTTCCACGAGCAGTACTTC
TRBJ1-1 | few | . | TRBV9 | CASSPGGDGEAFF | TGTGCCAGCAGCCCGGGAGGGGACGGTGAAGCTTTCTTT
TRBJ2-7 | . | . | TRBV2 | CASSGSHKRGDSYEQYF | TGTGCCAGCAGTGGTTCACACAAAAGGGGGGACTCCTACGAGCAGTACTTC
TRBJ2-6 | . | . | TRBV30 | CAWTRDNAGANVLTF | TGTGCCTGGACGAGGGATAACGCTGGGGCCAACGTCCTGACTTTC
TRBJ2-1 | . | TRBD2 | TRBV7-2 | CASSPSGRAGNNEQFF | TGTGCCAGCAGCCCCAGCGGGAGGGCCGGAAACAATGAGCAGTTCTTC
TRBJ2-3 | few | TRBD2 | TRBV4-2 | CASSQDKVAGWSTDTQYF | TGTGCCAGCAGCCAAGATAAGGTAGCGGGGTGGAGCACAGATACGCAGTATTTT
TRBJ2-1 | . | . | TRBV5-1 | CASSGWGDEQFF | TGCGCCAGCAGCGGGTGGGGCGATGAGCAGTTCTTC
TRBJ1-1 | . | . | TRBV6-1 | CASSGGGISTEAFF | TGTGCCAGCAGTGGAGGGGGGATAAGTACTGAAGCTTTCTTT
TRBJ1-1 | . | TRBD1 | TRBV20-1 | CSALPGTGNTEAFF | TGCAGTGCTCTTCCCGGGACAGGGAACACTGAAGCTTTCTTT
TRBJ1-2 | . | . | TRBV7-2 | CASSLAPGRNYGYTF | TGTGCCAGCAGCTTAGCCCCCGGACGGAACTATGGCTACACCTTC
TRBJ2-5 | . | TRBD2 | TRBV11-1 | CASSPTPGLAGGRETQYF | TGTGCCAGCAGCCCAACACCGGGACTAGCGGGAGGTCGAGAGACCCAGTACTTC
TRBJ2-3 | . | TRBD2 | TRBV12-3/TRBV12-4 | CASRHGGLASYSTDTQYF | TGTGCCAGCAGGCATGGGGGACTAGCGTCCTATAGCACAGATACGCAGTATTTT
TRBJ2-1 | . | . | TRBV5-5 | CASSLRGDSYNEQFF | TGTGCCAGCAGCTTGAGGGGGGACTCCTACAATGAGCAGTTCTTC
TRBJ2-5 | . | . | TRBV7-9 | CASSFVETQYF | TGTGCCAGCAGCTTTGTGGAGACCCAGTACTTC
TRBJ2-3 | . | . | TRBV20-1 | CSASGRRDTQYF | TGCAGTGCTAGCGGGAGAAGAGATACGCAGTATTTT
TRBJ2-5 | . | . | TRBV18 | CASSPGVQETHYF | TGTGCCAGCTCACCGGGAGTCCAAGAGACCCATTACTTC
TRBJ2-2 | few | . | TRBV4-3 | CASSVINTGELFF | TGCGCCAGCAGCGTAATCAACACCGGGGAGCTGTTTTTT
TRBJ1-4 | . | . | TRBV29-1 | CSVYSKGGEKLFF | TGCAGCGTATATTCCAAGGGGGGAGAAAAACTGTTTTTT
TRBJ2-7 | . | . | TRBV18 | CASSPLRNEQYF | TGTGCCAGCTCACCTCTTCGTAACGAGCAGTACTTC
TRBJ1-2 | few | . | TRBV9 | CASSVAPGGGYTF | TGTGCCAGCAGCGTAGCCCCGGGTGGCGGCTACACCTTC